The following is a T cell receptor beta chain sequence with its context. What it binds is unknown. This entry is derived from a study of post-analysis software for immune sequencing data. Study results and limitations: Co-batched samples clustered tightly together by F measure. Compared with controls, patients showed significantly lower normalized Chao1 diversity. Patients had higher frequencies than controls of roughly 5 TRBV segments, including TRBV5-6, TRBV5-1 and TRBV20-1.

The TCR beta cDNA libraries contained unique molecular identifiers. When roughly 0.9 to 10 million T cells were used, they gave about 550,000 cDNA molecules. TCRdb itself ran the PCR reads through MiXCR, one entry per CDR3 protein. The sample lists approximately 350,000 distinct CDR3 sequences, less than 35% occurring once. The CDR3 runs 15 residues. Between the trimmed V and J ends, which lost 2 bases and 9 bases, there was a span of 17 bases. Specimen: blood. The TCR sequence derives from a girl between 5 and 17 years old with multiple sclerosis. The gene calls are TRBV12-3 or TRBV12-4 and TRBJ2-1; D unclear. CDR3 in amino acids: CASSLLDLLLTEQFF. The CDR3 nucleotides are TGTGCCAGCAGTTTACTCGACCTCTTATTGACTGAGCAGTTCTTC.